What follows are 18 T cell receptor beta chains derived from one specimen sequenced in a study of cytomegalovirus exposure and HLA in healthy donors. Produced via immunoSEQ multiplex PCR; TCRdb's table is partial and in-frame only. The sample yields a few hundred thousand clones, approximately 86% seen once. Sequences were obtained from PBMCs. These receptors were collected from a woman aged 18-35 years in good health and CMV-seronegative.

V is TRBV30 and J is TRBJ2-2; 8 bases agree with TRBD1. V lost 0 bases, J lost 3 bases, and 3 bases stayed unmatched. Looked up from germline, CDR1 is GTSNPN and CDR2 is SVGIG (reference sequence). This CDR3 spans 15 amino acids. CDR3 sequence reads: CAWSVQGADTGELFF. The CDR3 DNA sequence: TGTGCCTGGAGTGTCCAGGGGGCGGACACCGGGGAGCTGTTTTTT.

J is TRBJ2-5 and V is TRBV7-2; D gene uncertain. V was trimmed by 1 base and J by 4 bases, leaving 10 bases between them. CDR3 length: 14 residues. The germline V gene has CDR1 SGHTA and CDR2 FQGNSA. The CDR3 nucleotides are TGTGCCAGCAGCTTAGGGGCGACGAGAGAGACCCAGTACTTC. This gives the protein CASSLGATRETQYF.

The rearrangement uses TRBV27 and TRBJ2-7; D possibly corresponds to TRBD2 (6 bases). The V end was cut by 5 bases, the J end by 6 bases, with 20 bases between. The CDR3 runs to 15 residues. Germline V gene data show CDR1 as MNHEY and CDR2 as SMNVEV (reference sequence). The CDR3 sequence is CASSDRDSASGEQYF. The CDR3 DNA sequence: TGTGCCAGCAGTGACCGGGACTCCGCCTCGGGCGAGCAGTACTTC.

The chain links TRBV29-1 to TRBJ1-1; weak D call: TRBD1 (5 bases). The CDR3 consists of 13 residues. V was clipped by 3 bases and J by 4 bases, with 12 bases between them. Germline V gene lookup returns CDR1 SQVTM and CDR2 ANQGSEA. CDR3 sequence: CSVDGRVGTEAFF. In DNA, the CDR3 is TGCAGCGTTGACGGCAGGGTGGGCACTGAAGCTTTCTTT.

V usage is TRBV27 and J usage is TRBJ2-7; D might be TRBD2 (6 bases). The V gene lost 6 bases and the J gene lost 5 bases, with 14 bases spanning the gap. CDR1 MNHEY and CDR2 SMNVEV come from the germline V gene (reference sequence). The CDR3 length is 13 residues. The CDR3 coding sequence is TGTGCCAGCAGCCTCTTGGAGGGTCACGAGCAGTACTTC. This sequence encodes CASSLLEGHEQYF.

The chain uses TRBV5-6 and TRBJ1-2; TRBD1 might be the D (5 bases). The CDR3 totals 13 residues. Germline CDR1 reads SGHDT; CDR2 reads YYEEEE. V lost 2 bases and J 7 bases, leaving 12 bases between the germline ends. This CDR3 reads CASSFVRGTGYTF. In DNA, the CDR3 is TGTGCCAGCAGCTTTGTAAGGGGCACTGGCTACACCTTC.

The genes are TRBV28 and TRBJ1-1; D remains unclear. The germline V gene encodes CDR1 MDHEN and CDR2 SYDVKM. This CDR3 is 12 amino acids long. V lost 1 base, J lost 5 bases, and 5 bases lay in between. CDR3 DNA sequence: TGTGCCAGCAGTTTATCCCGGACTGAAGCTTTCTTT. It encodes CASSLSRTEAFF.

The chain employs TRBV28 and TRBJ1-6, with D possibly matching TRBD1 (5 bases). V dropped 6 bases and J dropped 7 bases, with 13 bases sitting between them. This CDR3 spans 14 amino acids. CDR1 is MDHEN and CDR2 is SYDVKM in the germline V gene. CDR3 DNA: TGTGCCAGCAGCCCCCGACGGGGGAATTCACCCCTCCACTTT. As protein: CASSPRRGNSPLHF.

This chain connects TRBV30 to TRBJ2-3; 8 nucleotides match TRBD2. The CDR3 extends over 16 amino acids. J lost 0 bases, V lost 1 base, and 6 bases had no gene match. The germline V gene has CDR1 GTSNPN and CDR2 SVGIG (reference sequence). The CDR3 region has the DNA TGTGCCTGGAGTGGGCTTAGCGGGACTAGCACAGATACGCAGTATTTT. This sequence encodes CAWSGLSGTSTDTQYF.

This clone came up a few times. V usage is TRBV18 and J usage is TRBJ2-7; 10 bases fit TRBD1. V lost 6 bases to trimming and J lost 12 bases; unmatched junction nucleotides: 5. This CDR3 has 11 amino acids. The germline V gene has CDR1 KGHSH and CDR2 LQKENI. Written as DNA, the CDR3 is TGTGCCAGCTCGGGGACAGGGGATCGGTACTTC. This translates into CASSGTGDRYF. Supplemented by reference TRBV18 and TRBJ2-7, the full variable domain reads NAGVMQNPRHLVRRRGQEARLRCSPMKGHSHVYWYRQLPEEGLKFMVYLQKENIIDESGMPKERFSAEFPKEGPSILRIQQVVRGDSAAYFCASSGTGDRYFGPGTRLTVT.

This chain uses TRBV7-9 with TRBJ2-7; D may be TRBD1 (6 bases). Looked up from germline, CDR1 is SEHNR and CDR2 is FQNEAQ (reference sequence). V lost 3 bases and J 6 bases, leaving 6 bases between the germline ends. CDR3 length: 11 amino acids. The CDR3 DNA is TGTGCCAGCAGCTTGACAGGCGAGCAGTACTTC. It codes for CASSLTGEQYF.

The chain couples TRBV27 to TRBJ2-7; D possibly corresponds to TRBD2 (6 bases). V was trimmed by 4 bases and J by 3 bases, leaving 13 bases between them. Germline CDR1 is MNHEY and CDR2 is SMNVEV (reference sequence). CDR3 size: 14 residues. The CDR3 DNA follows: TGTGCCAGCAGTTCAGCTAGCGAAGTCTACGAGCAGTACTTC. Amino acid sequence: CASSSASEVYEQYF.

This clone was counted a few times. The gene calls are TRBV7-9 and TRBJ1-1; D is unclear. The length of the CDR3 is 13 residues. The V gene's germline CDR1 is SEHNR and CDR2 FQNEAQ (reference sequence). V was clipped by 1 base and J by 3 bases, with 6 bases between them. DNA of the CDR3: TGTGCCAGCAGCTTAGACCCAGACACTGAAGCTTTCTTT. Its protein is CASSLDPDTEAFF.

The gene calls are TRBV5-1 and TRBJ2-1; D might be TRBD2 (5 bases). The V end lost 5 bases, the J end lost 10 bases, and 16 bases lay between the germline ends. This CDR3 spans 13 amino acids. Germline lookup yields CDR1 SGHRS and CDR2 YFSETQ. The CDR3 loop is CASSYGLPWEQFF. CDR3 nucleotide sequence: TGCGCCAGCAGTTACGGACTGCCGTGGGAGCAGTTCTTC.

For this clone: The same CDR3 arises from other DNA sequences in this sample as well. The chain combines TRBV5-1 with TRBJ2-5, with 11 nucleotides matching TRBD2. Germline values: CDR1 SGHRS, CDR2 YFSETQ. There are 14 residues in the CDR3. The V segment lost 2 bases and the J segment 5 bases; nucleotides outside the gene matches: 2. CDR3 DNA: TGCGCCAGCAGCTTTAGCGGGGGGGGTGAGACCCAGTACTTC. Its protein product is CASSFSGGGETQYF.

The rearrangement uses TRBV7-3 and TRBJ2-7; 7 bases agree with TRBD1. V shed 4 bases and J 6 bases; nucleotides not matched to a gene: 9. Germline V gene sequence: CDR1 SGHTA, CDR2 FQGTGA. The CDR3 sequence is 14 residues long. This CDR3 is CASSSTSTGTEQYF. The DNA for the CDR3 is TGTGCCAGCAGCTCGACTTCGACAGGGACCGAGCAGTACTTC.

This clone was observed a few times. The chain recombines TRBV6-6 with TRBJ1-6; D ambiguous. CDR1 and CDR2 (germline): MNHNY, SVGAGI (reference sequence). V was clipped by 10 bases and J by 0 bases, with 7 bases between them. CDR3 length equals 13 residues. The CDR3 DNA is TGTGCCACCCGGGACTCCTATAATTCACCCCTCCACTTT. Protein product: CATRDSYNSPLHF.

The rearrangement uses TRBV27 and TRBJ2-5, with TRBD2 as a possible D gene (7 bases). The CDR3 has 14 amino acids. CDR1 MNHEY and CDR2 SMNVEV come from the germline V gene (reference sequence). V was pared by 7 bases and J by 1 base, with 13 bases between. CDR3 sequence: CASTPGGRQETQYF. CDR3 in DNA: TGTGCCAGCACCCCCGGGGGGCGCCAAGAGACCCAGTACTTC.